The T cell receptor (beta chain) described here comes from a study of OX40 agonist ivuxolimab in advanced cancers. Study-level background: Ivuxolimab, an agonistic anti-OX40 (CD134) antibody, was given to patients. The study's findings and limits: The antigens recognized by the expanded peripheral T cells, that is their antigen specificity, were not determined.

Comment on this clone: Its antigen remains unknown.

The CDR3 runs to 12 residues. The V gene lost 10 bases and the J gene lost 3 bases, with 13 bases spanning the gap. Germline V CDR1 and CDR2: SGHNT, YENEEA. TCRdb's table, derived via immunoSEQ multiplex PCR, lists solely in-frame clones and lacks some. The table lists 60,000 or so clones, roughly 87% of them singletons, with more than 15% in the top ten. The sequenced sample was CD4+ or CD8+ T cells sorted from blood, obtained in a trial of the OX40 agonist ivuxolimab. This clonotype originated in an adult with an advanced solid tumor such as melanoma, head and neck, liver or kidney cancer. The gene calls are TRBV11-3 and TRBJ2-7; tentatively, D is TRBD1 (6 bases). This CDR3 reads CATQGQGYEQYF. DNA of the CDR3: TGTGCCACCCAGGGGCAGGGCTACGAGCAGTACTTC.